This entry describes one T cell receptor beta chain. The record originates from a study of blood T cell repertoires in COVID-19. Overall study context: Samples of COVID-19 (acute and convalescent) were obtained from the United States, Italy and Spain.

Profiled with immunoSEQ multiplex PCR; TCRdb holds only in-frame clones, not every one. The sample records 350,000 or so clones, 90% being singletons. CDR1 and CDR2 (germline): MGHRA, YSYEKL. The V gene lost 1 base and the J gene lost 4 bases, with 8 bases spanning the gap. This CDR3 region has 14 residues. The TCR was taken from a man aged 18 to 29 with active or convalescent COVID-19. The rearrangement links TRBV4-1 to TRBJ1-3, with a tentative D call TRBD1 (6 bases). Material: peripheral blood. CDR3 in amino acids: CASSQAGQGNTIYF. The CDR3 DNA sequence: TGCGCCAGCAGCCAAGCGGGACAAGGAAACACCATATATTTT.